This T cell receptor beta chain originates from a study of blood T cell repertoires in COVID-19. For the study at large: There were acute and convalescent COVID-19 samples, and they came from the United States, Italy and Spain. Nucleic acid was either cDNA or gDNA, and it came from T cells, B-cell-depleted T cells, or PBMCs.

Source study methods: Using reference gene primer amplification, nucleated cell counts were estimated. The method was immunoSEQ multiplex PCR; TCRdb's version includes in-frame clones alone and lacks a portion of them. V and J calls and clone size are copied from that table; D and trimming were computed from the DNA. The sample comprises about 130,000 clones, about 83% of which are singletons, and about 10% rests with the top ten. In germline, CDR1 is MNHNY, CDR2 SVGAGI (reference sequence). The CDR3 runs to 16 residues. Between the trimmed V and J ends, which lost 0 bases and 4 bases, there was a span of 15 bases.

This clonotype originated in a man in his 60s with acute or convalescent COVID-19. The sample comprised peripheral blood. V and J are TRBV6-6 and TRBJ1-2, with D uncertain. CDR3: CASSYSLYERSYGYTF. In nucleotides, the CDR3 is TGTGCCAGCAGTTACTCTTTATACGAGCGGAGCTATGGCTACACCTTC.